This TCR beta chain originates from a study of metastatic and nonmetastatic thyroid tumors. This clone occurred a few times. With 8 bases clipped from V and 4 bases from J, the junction kept 5 bases outside the gene matches. Looked up from germline, CDR1 is MNHEY and CDR2 is SMNVEV (reference sequence). The length of the CDR3 is 15 residues. Each patient came to thyroid surgery without any prior treatment (of any kind). With MiXCR, TCRdb reprocessed the PCR reads. Of over 15,000 clones in the sample, approximately 15% are singletons; the top ten hold 15% to 20%. The clonotype comes from a male donor with papillary thyroid cancer or a benign thyroid nodule (not recorded which). Some clones in this sample may be carry-over from other donors' samples. Sequencing was done on a sample of blood. V is TRBV27 and J is TRBJ1-6, with 10 bases that match TRBD1. CDR3 protein: CASWDRGRYNSPLHF. In DNA, the CDR3 is TGTGCCAGCTGGGACAGGGGTCGGTATAATTCACCCCTCCACTTT.